This note documents a single T cell receptor (beta chain) sequence. This sample is part of a study of blood T cell repertoires in COVID-19. The overall study: T cells, B-cell-depleted T cells, or PBMCs supplied cDNA or gDNA.

This CDR3 is built from 14 residues. In germline, CDR1 is SGDLS, CDR2 YYNGEE. The trim removed 4 bases at V and 6 bases at J, leaving 6 bases unmatched. Sequencing was performed with immunoSEQ multiplex PCR; in TCRdb, only in-frame clones are kept and a portion is missing. The sample includes more than 80,000 clones, under 85% of them seen just once. The TCR was taken from an elderly woman with COVID-19, enrolled during active disease. The chain uses TRBV9 and TRBJ2-3, with 9 bases identical to TRBD2. The sample consisted of peripheral blood. The CDR3 sequence: CASSIAGVLDTQYF. CDR3 DNA: TGTGCCAGCAGCATAGCGGGAGTGTTGGATACGCAGTATTTT. Together with reference TRBV9 and TRBJ2-3, the CDR3 gives the full variable domain: DSGVTQTPKHLITATGQRVTLRCSPRSGDLSVYWYQQSLDQGLQFLIQYYNGEERAKGNILERFSAQQFPDLHSELNLSSLELGDSALYFCASSIAGVLDTQYFGPGTRLTVL.